The rows below give T cell receptor beta chains drawn from one sample of a study of early T cells in non-severe SARS-CoV-2 infection. One entry per CDR3 protein results from TCRdb running MiXCR on the 5' RACE reads. Here the sample spans under 60,000 distinct CDR3 sequences, 5.6% being singletons. The sample was whole blood. All receptors come from an adult who was a healthcare worker with PCR-confirmed SARS-CoV-2 infection or an uninfected control (not recorded which). Each CDR3 is given with its conserved first and last residue. A D gene is named only where the DNA matches it firmly. Clone size is stated in some rows and not others, as once, few, many or a class when expanded.

V gene	D gene	clone size	J gene	CDR3 DNA	CDR3 protein
TRBV6-5	TRBD2	many	TRBJ2-1	TGTGCCAGCAGTCTCGGACTAGCCGCCAATGAGCAGTTCTTC	CASSLGLAANEQFF
TRBV18	NA	many	TRBJ1-4	TGTGCCAGCTCGCCCCAAGCTAATGAAAAACTGTTTTTT	CASSPQANEKLFF
TRBV9	NA	few	TRBJ1-5	TGTGCCAGCAGCGTAGAGGGGCAGCCCAATCAGCCCCAGCATTTT	CASSVEGQPNQPQHF
TRBV11-2	TRBD2	NA	TRBJ2-5	TGTGCCAGCAGCTACGGGACTAGCGTCGAGACCCAGTACTTC	CASSYGTSVETQYF
TRBV27	NA	many	TRBJ2-1	TGTGCCAGCAGTCCATGGGGCAATGAGCAGTTCTTC	CASSPWGNEQFF
TRBV7-9	TRBD2	many	TRBJ2-1	TGTGCCAGCAGCGCGGCCTCAGCGGGAGGATCCGATGAGCAGTTCTTC	CASSAASAGGSDEQFF
TRBV5-5	NA	many	TRBJ2-2	TGTGCCAGCAGCGGTGGAGGGAACACCGGGGAGCTGTTTTTT	CASSGGGNTGELFF
TRBV20-1	NA	few	TRBJ2-5	TGCAGTGCTAGATCCAAAGCAGGGGACCAACAAGAGACCCAGTACTTC	CSARSKAGDQQETQYF
TRBV15	NA	NA	TRBJ1-1	TGTGCCACCAGCAGAGGTAGAGGGACGAACACTGAAGCTTTCTTT	CATSRGRGTNTEAFF
TRBV24-1	NA	many	TRBJ1-1	TGTGCCACCAGTGTACAGGGGAACACTGAAGCTTTCTTT	CATSVQGNTEAFF
TRBV18	TRBD1	few	TRBJ2-7	TGTGCCAGCTCAACAGCGGGACAGGGGGACTACGAGCAGTACTTC	CASSTAGQGDYEQYF
TRBV12-3/TRBV12-4	TRBD1	many	TRBJ2-2	TGTGCCAGCAGTCCCGGGACAGGGGTCACCGGGGAGCTGTTTTTT	CASSPGTGVTGELFF
TRBV19	NA	many	TRBJ2-2	TGTGCCAGTACTCCCCAGGAGTCGTCCGGGGAGCTGTTTTTT	CASTPQESSGELFF
TRBV19	NA	many	TRBJ1-5	TGTGCCAGTATCGAAGGAGGCTATAGCAATCAGCCCCAGCATTTT	CASIEGGYSNQPQHF
TRBV7-2	TRBD2	many	TRBJ2-7	TGTGCCAGCAGCTTACCCAGCGGGAGGGGCTCCTACGAGCAGTACTTC	CASSLPSGRGSYEQYF
TRBV6-2/TRBV6-3	TRBD1	few	TRBJ2-7	TGTGCCAGCAGTTACAGGACAGGGTACGAGCAGTACTTC	CASSYRTGYEQYF
TRBV7-2	TRBD1	NA	TRBJ2-1	TGTGCCAGCAGCTTGCCGGGACAGGTCTACAATGAGCAGTTCTTC	CASSLPGQVYNEQFF
TRBV7-9	NA	many	TRBJ1-2	TGTGCCAGCAGCTTATCGCGGGACCTCTATGGCTACACCTTC	CASSLSRDLYGYTF
TRBV6-6	TRBD2	NA	TRBJ2-1	TGTGCCAGCAGACACACCGGGACTAGCGGGAACAATGAGCAGTTCTTC	CASRHTGTSGNNEQFF
TRBV12-3/TRBV12-4	NA	many	TRBJ2-6	TGTGCCAGCAGTTTGAGGGGTTTGACTTTC	CASSLRGLTF
TRBV29-1	NA	many	TRBJ1-1	TGCAGCGTTGAGGGTCCCATTAACACTGAAGCTTTCTTT	CSVEGPINTEAFF
TRBV7-9	TRBD2	many	TRBJ2-7	TGTGCCAGCAGCAGGACTAGCGGGGTGCTCTCCTACGAGCAGTACTTC	CASSRTSGVLSYEQYF
TRBV6-6	TRBD1	many	TRBJ1-1	TGTGCCAGCAGTTCTACTTCCACAGGGGGCGGCACTGAAGCTTTCTTT	CASSSTSTGGGTEAFF
TRBV5-1	NA	few	TRBJ2-4	TGCGCCAGCAGAAGAGACATGGCTAGAGGAGCCAAAAACATTCAGTACTTC	CASRRDMARGAKNIQYF
TRBV5-1	NA	NA	TRBJ2-4	TGCGCCAGCAGCGGAAATTTTAAAGCTGCCAAAAACATTCAGTACTTC	CASSGNFKAAKNIQYF
TRBV7-6	TRBD2	many	TRBJ2-1	TGTGCCAGCAGCAATTCCCTAGCGGGGGCCTCCTACAATGAGCAGTTCTTC	CASSNSLAGASYNEQFF
TRBV5-1	NA	NA	TRBJ2-1	TGCGCCAGCAGCCGGGTTCCACGAGAAGATGAGCAGTTCTTC	CASSRVPREDEQFF
TRBV19	NA	many	TRBJ2-1	TGTGCCAGTAGTACTCAGGGAGGTGAGCAGTTCTTC	CASSTQGGEQFF
TRBV5-5	NA	NA	TRBJ1-2	TGTGCCAGCAGCTCCCGACAGTTACTAGCTAACTATGGCTACACCTTC	CASSSRQLLANYGYTF
TRBV29-1	TRBD1	many	TRBJ2-1	TGCAGCGTTGAAGACGTCACAGGGGGTCTCTACAATGAGCAGTTCTTC	CSVEDVTGGLYNEQFF
TRBV7-2	NA	NA	TRBJ2-3	TGTGCCAGCAGCTACACGGGACTCTTGCAGTATTTT	CASSYTGLLQYF
TRBV4-1	NA	medium-sized	TRBJ1-1	TGCGCCAGCAGCCGCACTGACAACACTGAAGCTTTCTTT	CASSRTDNTEAFF
TRBV29-1	TRBD2	many	TRBJ2-7	TGCAGCGTTGCGCTCCTTTCGCGGGGGGCCTTCTCCTACGAGCAGTACTTC	CSVALLSRGAFSYEQYF
TRBV4-3	NA	many	TRBJ1-4	TGCGCCAGCAGCCAAGATGGGACGGGGGATGAAAAACTGTTTTTT	CASSQDGTGDEKLFF
TRBV7-9	TRBD2	many	TRBJ2-3	TGTGCCAGCAGCTTAGGGGACTACTCCTCCACAGATACGCAGTATTTT	CASSLGDYSSTDTQYF
TRBV20-1	NA	many	TRBJ2-7	TGCAGTGCTCCCAGGAAGGCTAACTACGAGCAGTACTTC	CSAPRKANYEQYF
TRBV20-1	TRBD2	many	TRBJ2-5	TGCAGTGCGCAGACTAGCGGGAAAGAGACCCAGTACTTC	CSAQTSGKETQYF
TRBV19	NA	medium-sized	TRBJ1-5	TGTGCCAGTTCTTGGGGGAACAATCAGCCCCAGCATTTT	CASSWGNNQPQHF
TRBV7-9	NA	many	TRBJ1-4	TGTGCCAGCAGCTTGGTAGGGGGTACGGTCGAAAAACTGTTTTTT	CASSLVGGTVEKLFF
TRBV15	NA	many	TRBJ2-1	TGTGCCACCAGCAGAGATGAAGGAGCGCCCAGCTCCTACAATGAGCAGTTCTTC	CATSRDEGAPSSYNEQFF
TRBV2	NA	many	TRBJ1-1	TGTGCCAGCAGTGATGGGGGCCTGGGTTTGGAAGCTTTCTTT	CASSDGGLGLEAFF
TRBV11-2	NA	many	TRBJ1-3	TGTGCCAGCAGCTTAGATGTGTTTGGAAACACCATATATTTT	CASSLDVFGNTIYF
TRBV5-1	NA	many	TRBJ2-7	TGCGCCAGCAGCTTGGGGGACAACTCCTACGAGCAGTACTTC	CASSLGDNSYEQYF
TRBV15	NA	few	TRBJ2-5	TGTGCCACCAGCAGAGATGGTTCACGGGAAGAGACCCAGTACTTC	CATSRDGSREETQYF
TRBV25-1	NA	many	TRBJ1-4	TGTGCCAGCAGGCCCAAGGATGGAAAACTGTTTTTT	CASRPKDGKLFF
TRBV3-1	NA	few	TRBJ1-3	TGTGCCAGCAGCCAGGGACGGCAGACTGGAAACACCATATATTTT	CASSQGRQTGNTIYF